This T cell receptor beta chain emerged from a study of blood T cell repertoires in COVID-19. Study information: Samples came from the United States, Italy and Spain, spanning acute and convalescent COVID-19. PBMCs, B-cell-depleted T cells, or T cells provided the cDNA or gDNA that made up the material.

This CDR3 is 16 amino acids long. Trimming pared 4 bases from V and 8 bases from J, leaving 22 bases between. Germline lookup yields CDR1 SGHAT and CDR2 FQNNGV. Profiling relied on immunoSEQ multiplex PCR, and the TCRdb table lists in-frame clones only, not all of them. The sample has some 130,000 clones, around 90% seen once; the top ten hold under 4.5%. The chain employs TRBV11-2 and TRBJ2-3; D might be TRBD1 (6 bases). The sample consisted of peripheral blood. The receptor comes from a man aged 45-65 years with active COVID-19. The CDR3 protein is CASSSQLGGTHGTQYF. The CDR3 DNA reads TGTGCCAGCAGCTCGCAACTAGGTGGGACACATGGTACGCAGTATTTT.